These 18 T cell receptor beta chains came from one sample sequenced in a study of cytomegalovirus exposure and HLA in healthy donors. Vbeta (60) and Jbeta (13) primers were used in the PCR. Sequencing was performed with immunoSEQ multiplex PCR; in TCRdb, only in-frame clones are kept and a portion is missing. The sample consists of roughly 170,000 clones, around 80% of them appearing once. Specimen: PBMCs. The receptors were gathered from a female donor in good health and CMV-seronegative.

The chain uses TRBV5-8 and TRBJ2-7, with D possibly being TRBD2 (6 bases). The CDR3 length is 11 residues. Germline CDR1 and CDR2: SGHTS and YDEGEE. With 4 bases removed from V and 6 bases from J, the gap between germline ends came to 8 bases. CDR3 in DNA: TGTGCCAGCAGCGGGGGGTTCGAGCAGTACTTC. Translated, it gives CASSGGFEQYF.

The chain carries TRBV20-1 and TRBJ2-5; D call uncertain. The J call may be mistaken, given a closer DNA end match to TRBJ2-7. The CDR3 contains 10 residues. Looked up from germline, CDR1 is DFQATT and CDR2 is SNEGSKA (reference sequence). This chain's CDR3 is CSARNLEQYF. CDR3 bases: TGCAGTGCTAGAAACCTCGAGCAGTACTTC.

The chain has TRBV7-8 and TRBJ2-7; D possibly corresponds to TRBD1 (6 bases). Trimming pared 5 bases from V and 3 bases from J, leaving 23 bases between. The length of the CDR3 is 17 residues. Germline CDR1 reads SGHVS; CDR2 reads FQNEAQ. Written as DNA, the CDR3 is TGTGCCAGCAGCCCAGCCCAATGGGGGCGATCCAACTACGAGCAGTACTTC. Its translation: CASSPAQWGRSNYEQYF. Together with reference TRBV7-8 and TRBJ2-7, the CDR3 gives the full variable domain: GAGVSQSPRYKVAKRGQDVALRCDPISGHVSLFWYQQALGQGPEFLTYFQNEAQLDKSGLPSDRFFAERPEGSVSTLKIQRTQQEDSAVYLCASSPAQWGRSNYEQYFGPGTRLTVT.

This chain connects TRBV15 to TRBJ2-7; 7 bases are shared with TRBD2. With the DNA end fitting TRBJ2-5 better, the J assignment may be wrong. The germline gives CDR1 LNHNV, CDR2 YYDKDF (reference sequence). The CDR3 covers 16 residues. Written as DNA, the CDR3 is TGTGCCACCAGCAGAGGGGTGACTAGCTCTGAGGGGACCCAGTACTTC. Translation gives CATSRGVTSSEGTQYF.

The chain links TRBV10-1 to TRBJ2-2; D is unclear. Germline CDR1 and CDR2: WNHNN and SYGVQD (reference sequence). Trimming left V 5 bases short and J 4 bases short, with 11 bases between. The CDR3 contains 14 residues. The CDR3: CASSLDTSTGELFF. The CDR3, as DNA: TGCGCCAGCAGTCTCGACACATCCACCGGGGAGCTGTTTTTT.

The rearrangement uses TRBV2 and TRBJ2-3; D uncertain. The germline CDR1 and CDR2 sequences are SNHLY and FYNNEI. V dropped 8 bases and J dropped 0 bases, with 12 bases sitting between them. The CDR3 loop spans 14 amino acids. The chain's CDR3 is CASSFAVSTDTQYF. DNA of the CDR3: TGTGCCAGCTCGTTTGCGGTGAGCACAGATACGCAGTATTTT.

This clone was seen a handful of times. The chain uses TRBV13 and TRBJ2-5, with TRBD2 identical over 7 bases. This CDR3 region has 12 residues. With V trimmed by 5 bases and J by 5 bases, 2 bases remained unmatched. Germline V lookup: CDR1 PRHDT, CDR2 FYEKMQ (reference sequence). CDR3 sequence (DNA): TGTGCCAGCAGCGTCGGGGGGGAGACCCAGTACTTC. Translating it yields CASSVGGETQYF. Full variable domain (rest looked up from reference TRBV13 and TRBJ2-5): AAGVIQSPRHLIKEKRETATLKCYPIPRHDTVYWYQQGPGQDPQFLISFYEKMQSDKGSIPDRFSAQQFSDYHSELNMSSLELGDSALYFCASSVGGETQYFGPGTRLLVL.

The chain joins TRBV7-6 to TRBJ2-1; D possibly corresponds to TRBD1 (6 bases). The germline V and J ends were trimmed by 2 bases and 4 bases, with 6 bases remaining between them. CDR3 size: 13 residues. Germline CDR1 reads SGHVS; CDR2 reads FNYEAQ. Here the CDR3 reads CASSLRGYNEQFF. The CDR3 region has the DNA TGTGCCAGCAGCTTAAGGGGGTACAATGAGCAGTTCTTC.

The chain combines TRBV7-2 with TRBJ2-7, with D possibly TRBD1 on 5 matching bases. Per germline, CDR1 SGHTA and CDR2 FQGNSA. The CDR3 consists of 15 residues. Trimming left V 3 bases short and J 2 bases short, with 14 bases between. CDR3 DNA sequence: TGTGCCAGCAGCTTGGGCCCAGGGCACACCTACGAGCAGTACTTC. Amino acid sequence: CASSLGPGHTYEQYF.

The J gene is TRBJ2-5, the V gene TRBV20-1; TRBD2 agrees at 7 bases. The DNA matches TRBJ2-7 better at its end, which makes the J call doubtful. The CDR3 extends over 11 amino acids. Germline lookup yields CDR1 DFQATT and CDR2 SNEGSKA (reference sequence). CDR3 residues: CSASGGYEQYF. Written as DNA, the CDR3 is TGCAGTGCTAGCGGGGGGTACGAGCAGTACTTC.

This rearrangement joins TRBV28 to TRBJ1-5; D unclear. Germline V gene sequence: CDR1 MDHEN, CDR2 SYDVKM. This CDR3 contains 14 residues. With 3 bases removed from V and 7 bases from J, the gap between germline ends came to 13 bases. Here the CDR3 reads CASSLIQSGQPQHF. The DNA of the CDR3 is TGTGCCAGCAGTTTGATCCAGTCGGGGCAGCCCCAGCATTTT.

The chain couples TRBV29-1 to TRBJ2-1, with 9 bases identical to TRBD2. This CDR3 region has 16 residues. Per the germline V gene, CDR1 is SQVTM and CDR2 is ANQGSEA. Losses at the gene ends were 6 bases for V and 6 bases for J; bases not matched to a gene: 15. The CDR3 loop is CSVTGASGVLVNEQFF. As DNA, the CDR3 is TGCAGCGTGACTGGGGCTAGCGGGGTGCTGGTCAATGAGCAGTTCTTC.

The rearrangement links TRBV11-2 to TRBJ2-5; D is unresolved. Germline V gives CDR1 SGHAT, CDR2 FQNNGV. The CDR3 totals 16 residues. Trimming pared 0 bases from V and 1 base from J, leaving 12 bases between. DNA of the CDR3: TGTGCCAGCAGCTTAGATGGCGCAGGCATCCAAGAGACCCAGTACTTC. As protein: CASSLDGAGIQETQYF.

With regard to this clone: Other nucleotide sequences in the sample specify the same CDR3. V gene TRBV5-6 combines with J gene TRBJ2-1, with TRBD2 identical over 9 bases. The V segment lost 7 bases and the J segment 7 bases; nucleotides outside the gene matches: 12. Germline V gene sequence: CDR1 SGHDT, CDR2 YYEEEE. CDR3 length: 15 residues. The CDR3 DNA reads TGTGCCAGCTCCGGTGGACTAGCGCCTTGGAATGAGCAGTTCTTC. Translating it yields CASSGGLAPWNEQFF.

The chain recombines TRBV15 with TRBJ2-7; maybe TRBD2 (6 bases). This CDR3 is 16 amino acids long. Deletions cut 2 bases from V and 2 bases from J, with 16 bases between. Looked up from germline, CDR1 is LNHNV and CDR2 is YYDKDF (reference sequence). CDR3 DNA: TGTGCCACCAGCAGAACGCCTTCGGGGGATGCCTACGAGCAGTACTTC. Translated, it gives CATSRTPSGDAYEQYF.

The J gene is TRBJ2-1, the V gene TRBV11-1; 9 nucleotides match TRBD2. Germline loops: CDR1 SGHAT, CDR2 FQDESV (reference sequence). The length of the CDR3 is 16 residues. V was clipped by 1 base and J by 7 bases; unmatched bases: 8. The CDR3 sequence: CASSLGGTSILNEQFF. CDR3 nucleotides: TGTGCCAGCAGCTTAGGTGGGACTAGCATTTTAAATGAGCAGTTCTTC.

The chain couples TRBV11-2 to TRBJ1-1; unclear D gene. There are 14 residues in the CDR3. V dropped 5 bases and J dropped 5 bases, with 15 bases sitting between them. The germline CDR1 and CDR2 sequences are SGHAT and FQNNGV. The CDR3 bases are TGTGCCAGCAGCCCGTACCCCTCTCGGACTGAAGCTTTCTTT. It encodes CASSPYPSRTEAFF.

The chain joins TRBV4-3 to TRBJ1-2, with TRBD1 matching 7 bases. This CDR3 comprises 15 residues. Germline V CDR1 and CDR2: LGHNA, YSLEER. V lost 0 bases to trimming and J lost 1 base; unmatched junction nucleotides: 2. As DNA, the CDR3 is TGCGCCAGCAGCCAAGATGGGACAGTTAACTATGGCTACACCTTC. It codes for CASSQDGTVNYGYTF.